Listed here are 2 T cell receptor beta chains from one sample, sequenced in a study of shared clonotypes between healthy human individuals. Generated by immunoSEQ multiplex PCR, the TCRdb table keeps only in-frame clones and is missing some. The sample has about 1.5 million clones, 95% to 99% seen once; the top ten hold about 0.45%. Sequenced input: naive CD4+ T cells sorted from blood. The subset denotes: CD45RA+ positively selected. The receptors stem from a man aged 25-40 years in good health.

In the case of this clone: Other DNA sequences in the same sample also yield this CDR3. The CDR3 reads CASSLLGDTQYF. In nucleotides, the CDR3 is TGTGCCAGCAGTTTACTAGGAGATACGCAGTATTTT. The gene calls are TRBV28 and TRBJ2-3; D is undetermined. Germline CDR1 reads MDHEN; CDR2 reads SYDVKM. Trimming took 2 bases from V and 5 from J, leaving 5 bases between them. The CDR3 loop spans 12 amino acids.

This sequence joins TRBV5-4 and TRBJ1-2; TRBD1 agrees at 9 bases. The CDR3 is 12 residues long. The germline CDR1 and CDR2 sequences are SGHNT and YYREEE (reference sequence). V was pared by 5 bases and J by 9 bases, with 5 bases of the junction left unmatched. The CDR3 nucleotides read TGTGCCAGCAGTCGGGACAGGGATAGCTACACCTTC. Translation: CASSRDRDSYTF.